A selection of T cell receptor beta chains follows, all from one sample in a study of T-cell memory formation after mild COVID-19. TCRdb called the 5' RACE reads again in MiXCR, with one record for every CDR3 protein. This table holds over 300,000 distinct CDR3 sequences, 20% to 25% found once. The material sequenced was PBMCs or a T cell subset sorted from them (not recorded which). These receptors all come from a man younger than 35 who had mild COVID-19 (a few samples of this study predate the infection). Cell type and time point are not known. CDR3s leave out the opening cysteine and the closing phenylalanine or tryptophan. The order of the fields is CDR3 length, V gene, J gene, CDR3 protein.

CDR3 length: 13
V gene: TRBV18
J gene: TRBJ2-5
CDR3 protein: ASSRSAGGAETQY

CDR3 length: 12
V gene: TRBV7-2
J gene: TRBJ2-3
CDR3 protein: ASSLGLTTDTQY

CDR3 length: 12
V gene: TRBV5-1
J gene: TRBJ2-5
CDR3 protein: ASRRGSYQETQY

CDR3 length: 13
V gene: TRBV7-6
J gene: TRBJ1-6
CDR3 protein: ASSLAGRPNSPLH

CDR3 length: 14
V gene: TRBV27
J gene: TRBJ2-3
CDR3 protein: ASSPSVVYSTDTQY

CDR3 length: 15
V gene: TRBV6-4
J gene: TRBJ2-1
CDR3 protein: ASSPLALAGAYNEQF

CDR3 length: 10
V gene: TRBV12-3/TRBV12-4
J gene: TRBJ2-3
CDR3 protein: ASSPFRDTQY

CDR3 length: 12
V gene: TRBV3-1
J gene: TRBJ1-2
CDR3 protein: ASSQDGQGYGYT

CDR3 length: 13
V gene: TRBV11-2
J gene: TRBJ2-1
CDR3 protein: ASSPDRVGGPEQF

CDR3 length: 13
V gene: TRBV7-9
J gene: TRBJ1-1
CDR3 protein: ASSLVSTGGSEAF

CDR3 length: 14
V gene: TRBV12-3/TRBV12-4
J gene: TRBJ2-4
CDR3 protein: ASSLQGSIAKNIQY

CDR3 length: 13
V gene: TRBV19
J gene: TRBJ2-3
CDR3 protein: ASNSDPGSTDTQY

CDR3 length: 10
V gene: TRBV5-1
J gene: TRBJ2-2
CDR3 protein: ASSLKVGELF

CDR3 length: 13
V gene: TRBV12-3/TRBV12-4
J gene: TRBJ2-3
CDR3 protein: ASSLIAGGTDTQY

CDR3 length: 14
V gene: TRBV12-3/TRBV12-4
J gene: TRBJ2-1
CDR3 protein: ASSTSLRGALGEQF

CDR3 length: 14
V gene: TRBV7-8
J gene: TRBJ2-1
CDR3 protein: ASSSFGTGGRNEQF

CDR3 length: 13
V gene: TRBV20-1
J gene: TRBJ2-3
CDR3 protein: SATRRSGVTDTQY

CDR3 length: 10
V gene: TRBV5-6
J gene: TRBJ2-2
CDR3 protein: ASSLLNGELF

CDR3 length: 12
V gene: TRBV27
J gene: TRBJ2-4
CDR3 protein: ASSLGGPKNIQY

CDR3 length: 12
V gene: TRBV28
J gene: TRBJ1-3
CDR3 protein: ASSLVGTGNTIY

CDR3 length: 14
V gene: TRBV4-1
J gene: TRBJ1-5
CDR3 protein: ASSLEIGTPRQPQH

CDR3 length: 12
V gene: TRBV29-1
J gene: TRBJ2-3
CDR3 protein: SVGSVTSTDTQY

CDR3 length: 15
V gene: TRBV7-6
J gene: TRBJ2-1
CDR3 protein: ASSPVSGTNSYNEQF

CDR3 length: 14
V gene: TRBV5-1
J gene: TRBJ2-5
CDR3 protein: ASSLEARGRQETQY

CDR3 length: 16
V gene: TRBV7-2
J gene: TRBJ2-3
CDR3 protein: ASSLFPSGGTSTDTQY

CDR3 length: 13
V gene: TRBV27
J gene: TRBJ2-2
CDR3 protein: ASSYSGGYAGELF